The rows below give T cell receptor beta chains drawn from one sample of a study of OX40 agonist ivuxolimab in advanced cancers. Produced via immunoSEQ multiplex PCR; TCRdb's table is partial and in-frame only. Among about 64,000 clones listed, roughly nine tenths were seen once. This specimen was CD4+ or CD8+ T cells sorted from blood, taken in a trial of the OX40 agonist ivuxolimab. The receptors originated from an adult with an advanced solid tumor such as melanoma, head and neck, liver or kidney cancer. CDR3s include the opening cysteine and the closing phenylalanine or tryptophan. The D gene is left open where the match is weak. Rows may omit the clone size; those that give it use once, few, many or a size class.

>-|TRBV5-1|-|TRBJ1-3
CASSLEPDPSGNTIYF
TGCGCCAGCAGCTTGGAGCCGGACCCCTCTGGAAACACCATATATTTT
>-|TRBV6-6|-|TRBJ2-3
CASSYIRQGGDTQYF
TGTGCCAGCAGTTACATTCGGCAGGGCGGAGATACGCAGTATTTT
>-|TRBV5-1|once|TRBJ2-5
CASSSHLQETQYF
TGCGCCAGCAGCTCCCACCTCCAAGAGACCCAGTACTTC
>TRBD1|TRBV7-9|-|TRBJ2-7
CASSLAGQGYEQYF
TGTGCCAGCAGCTTAGCGGGACAGGGTTACGAGCAGTACTTC
>-|TRBV18|-|TRBJ2-2
CASSSVSWGTGELFF
TGTGCCAGCTCATCAGTATCCTGGGGGACCGGGGAGCTGTTTTTT
>TRBD1|TRBV6-1|-|TRBJ1-1
CASALEGAGNTEAFF
TGTGCCAGCGCGTTGGAGGGGGCGGGGAACACTGAAGCTTTCTTT
>-|TRBV30|once|TRBJ2-5
CAWRGQGVETQYF
TGTGCCTGGAGAGGGCAGGGTGTAGAGACCCAGTACTTC
>-|TRBV11-2|-|TRBJ2-5
CASSLGQQETQYF
TGTGCCAGCAGCTTAGGACAGCAAGAGACCCAGTACTTC
>TRBD1|TRBV2|few|TRBJ2-7
CASSEGLGDRVYEQYF
TGTGCCAGCAGTGAAGGGTTGGGGGACAGGGTCTACGAGCAGTACTTC
>TRBD1|TRBV5-6|-|TRBJ1-6
CASSLGGAGSPLHF
TGTGCCAGCAGCTTAGGGGGCGCGGGTTCACCCCTCCACTTT
>TRBD1|TRBV2|once|TRBJ1-5
CASTPYRGNQPQHF
TGTGCCAGCACCCCATACAGGGGAAATCAGCCCCAGCATTTT
>-|TRBV5-1|-|TRBJ2-7
CASSLGRVPSYEQYF
TGCGCCAGCAGCTTGGGCAGGGTTCCTTCCTACGAGCAGTACTTC
>-|TRBV4-2|-|TRBJ1-1
CASSQVGGQVNTEAFF
TGTGCCAGCAGCCAGGTGGGGGGGCAGGTGAACACTGAAGCTTTCTTT
>TRBD1|TRBV4-2|-|TRBJ2-3
CASRTGGGTNETDTQYF
TGTGCCAGCAGGACAGGGGGCGGAACAAATGAGACAGATACGCAGTATTTT
>-|TRBV4-1|-|TRBJ2-7
CASSQDWASYEQYF
TGCGCCAGCAGCCAAGATTGGGCCTCCTACGAGCAGTACTTC
>-|TRBV7-6|few|TRBJ2-5
CASSFLDVETQYF
TGTGCCAGCAGCTTCCTCGACGTGGAGACCCAGTACTTC
>-|TRBV9|once|TRBJ2-1
CASSVGREPYNEQFF
TGTGCCAGCAGCGTAGGGCGGGAACCCTACAATGAGCAGTTCTTC
>-|TRBV10-3|once|TRBJ1-3
CAISEFGGGHSGNTIYF
TGTGCCATCAGTGAGTTCGGCGGTGGACACTCTGGAAACACCATATATTTT
>-|TRBV5-1|-|TRBJ1-4
CASSSRSATNEKLFF
TGCGCCAGCAGCTCCAGGAGTGCAACTAATGAAAAACTGTTTTTT
>-|TRBV15|-|TRBJ2-2
CATSRELTGQTGELFF
TGTGCCACCAGCAGAGAGTTAACAGGACAAACCGGGGAGCTGTTTTTT
>-|TRBV6-6|once|TRBJ2-7
CASSYGGGLNEQYF
TGTGCCAGCAGTTATGGAGGGGGGCTGAACGAGCAGTACTTC
>-|TRBV28|few|TRBJ1-5
CASSPQIRAQHF
TGTGCCAGCAGTCCCCAAATTAGGGCCCAGCATTTT
>-|TRBV5-4|-|TRBJ2-1
CASSTGRSYNEQFF
TGTGCCAGCAGCACCGGACGGAGCTACAATGAGCAGTTCTTC